Sequencing of this T cell receptor (beta chain) was carried out in a study of T cells in Graves' hyperthyroidism and ophthalmopathy. Researchers took RNA transcripts and amplified the TCR beta CDR3 regions from them. Researchers ran a first-round RT-PCR on the TCR CDR3 using the HTBI primer set. From the multiplex PCR reads, TCRdb called clonotypes with MiXCR, one entry per CDR3 protein. The table includes 30,000 to 40,000 distinct CDR3 sequences, 40% to 60% detected once. From germline, CDR1 is DFQATT and CDR2 SNEGSKA (reference sequence). The CDR3 runs to 12 residues. V gave up 0 bases and J gave up 8 bases, with 10 bases separating them. The study based diagnoses on clinical symptoms, serum thyroxine and TRAb, thyroid ultrasound and orbital computed tomography.

Sequencing was done on a sample of blood. V and J are TRBV20-1 and TRBJ1-1; D gene ambiguous. This TCR came from a man aged 35 to 55 with Graves' ophthalmopathy. CDR3 region: CSARDQAHEAFF. In nucleotides, the CDR3 is TGCAGTGCTAGAGACCAGGCCCACGAAGCTTTCTTT.